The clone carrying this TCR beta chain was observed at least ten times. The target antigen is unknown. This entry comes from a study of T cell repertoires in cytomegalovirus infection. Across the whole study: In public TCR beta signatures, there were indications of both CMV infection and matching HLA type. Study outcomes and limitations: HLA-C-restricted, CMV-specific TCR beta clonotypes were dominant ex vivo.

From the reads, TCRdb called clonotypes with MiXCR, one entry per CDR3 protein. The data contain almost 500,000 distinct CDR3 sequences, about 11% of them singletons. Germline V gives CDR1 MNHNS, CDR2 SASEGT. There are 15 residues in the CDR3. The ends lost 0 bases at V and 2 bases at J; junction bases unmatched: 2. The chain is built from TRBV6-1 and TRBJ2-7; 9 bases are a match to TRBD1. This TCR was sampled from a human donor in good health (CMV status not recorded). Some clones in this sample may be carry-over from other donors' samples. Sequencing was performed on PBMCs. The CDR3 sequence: CASSEAHRGPYEQYF. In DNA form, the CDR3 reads TGTGCCAGCAGTGAAGCTCACAGGGGGCCCTACGAGCAGTACTTC.